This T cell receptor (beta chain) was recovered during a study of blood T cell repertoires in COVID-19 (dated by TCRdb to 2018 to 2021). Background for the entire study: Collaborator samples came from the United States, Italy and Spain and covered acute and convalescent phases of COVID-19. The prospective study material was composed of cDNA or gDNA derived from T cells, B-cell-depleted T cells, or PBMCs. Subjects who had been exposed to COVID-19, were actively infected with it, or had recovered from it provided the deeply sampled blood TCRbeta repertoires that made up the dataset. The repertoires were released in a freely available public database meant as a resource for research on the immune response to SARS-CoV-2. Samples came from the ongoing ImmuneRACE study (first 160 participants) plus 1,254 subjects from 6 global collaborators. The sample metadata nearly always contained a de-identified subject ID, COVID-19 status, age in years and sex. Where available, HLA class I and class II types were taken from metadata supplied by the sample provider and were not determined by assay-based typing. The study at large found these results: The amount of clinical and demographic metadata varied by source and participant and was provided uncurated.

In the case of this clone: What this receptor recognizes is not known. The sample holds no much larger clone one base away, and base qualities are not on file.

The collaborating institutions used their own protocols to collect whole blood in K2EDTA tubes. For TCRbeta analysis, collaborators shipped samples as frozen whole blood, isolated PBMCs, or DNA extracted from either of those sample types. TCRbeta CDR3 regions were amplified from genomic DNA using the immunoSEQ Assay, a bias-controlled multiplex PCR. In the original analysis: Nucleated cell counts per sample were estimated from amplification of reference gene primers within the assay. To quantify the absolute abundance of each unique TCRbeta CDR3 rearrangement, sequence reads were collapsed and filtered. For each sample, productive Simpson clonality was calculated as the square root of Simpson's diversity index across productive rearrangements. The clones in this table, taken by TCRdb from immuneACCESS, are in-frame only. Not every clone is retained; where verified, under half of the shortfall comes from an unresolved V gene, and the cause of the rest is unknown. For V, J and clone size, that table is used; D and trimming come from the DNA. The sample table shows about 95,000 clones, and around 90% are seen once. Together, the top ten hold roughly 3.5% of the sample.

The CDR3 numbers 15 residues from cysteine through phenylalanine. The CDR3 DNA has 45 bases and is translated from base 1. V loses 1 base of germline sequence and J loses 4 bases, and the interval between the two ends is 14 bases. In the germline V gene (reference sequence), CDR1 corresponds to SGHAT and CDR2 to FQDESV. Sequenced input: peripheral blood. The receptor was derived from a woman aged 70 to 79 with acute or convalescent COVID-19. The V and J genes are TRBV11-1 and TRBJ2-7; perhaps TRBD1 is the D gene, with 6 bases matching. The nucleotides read TGTGCCAGCAGCTTAGGGACGGGACAAGGATACGAGCAGTACTTC. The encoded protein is CASSLGTGQGYEQYF.